This T cell receptor (beta chain) emerged from a study of PD-L1 blockade in urothelial cancer. For the study at large: It was at 3 weeks (second dose) and 6 weeks after treatment start that blood was analyzed.

The time point denotes: peripheral blood 6 weeks after treatment start. The CDR3 is made up of 13 amino acids. V lost 3 bases and J lost 8, with 13 bases in between. Germline lookup yields CDR1 SNHLY and CDR2 FYNNEI. This clone was seen only a few times. Data came from immunoSEQ multiplex PCR; TCRdb stores just in-frame clones and leaves some out. Among roughly 29,000 clones listed, under 90% were seen once. This chain uses TRBV2 with TRBJ1-2; D uncertain. The TCR comes from a man between 65 and 85 years old with urothelial cancer. The sequenced sample was PBMCs, obtained around atezolizumab (anti-PD-L1) treatment. The CDR3 sequence is CASSDNPTRGYTF. CDR3 DNA sequence: TGTGCCAGCAGTGATAACCCTACGCGGGGCTACACCTTC. Full variable domain (missing parts from reference TRBV2 and TRBJ1-2): EPEVTQTPSHQVTQMGQEVILRCVPISNHLYFYWYRQILGQKVEFLVSFYNNEISEKSEIFDDQFSVERPDGSNFTLKIRSTKLEDSAMYFCASSDNPTRGYTFGSGTRLTVV.